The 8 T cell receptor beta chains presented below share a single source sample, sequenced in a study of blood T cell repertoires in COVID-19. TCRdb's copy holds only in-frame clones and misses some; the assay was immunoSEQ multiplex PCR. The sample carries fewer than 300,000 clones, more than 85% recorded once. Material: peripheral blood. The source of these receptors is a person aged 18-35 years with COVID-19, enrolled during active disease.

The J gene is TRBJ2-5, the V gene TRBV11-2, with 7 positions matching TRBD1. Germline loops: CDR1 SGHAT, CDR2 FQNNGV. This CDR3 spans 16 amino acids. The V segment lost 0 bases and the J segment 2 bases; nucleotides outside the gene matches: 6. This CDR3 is CASSLDLAGGQETQYF. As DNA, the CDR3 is TGTGCCAGCAGCTTAGATCTGGCAGGGGGTCAAGAGACCCAGTACTTC.

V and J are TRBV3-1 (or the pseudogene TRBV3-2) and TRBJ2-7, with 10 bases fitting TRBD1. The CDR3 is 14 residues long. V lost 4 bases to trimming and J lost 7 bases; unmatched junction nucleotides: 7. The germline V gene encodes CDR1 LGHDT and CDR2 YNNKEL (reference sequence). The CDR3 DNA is TGTGCCAGCAGCCCCGGGACAGGGGTAGGGGAGCAGTACTTC. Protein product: CASSPGTGVGEQYF.

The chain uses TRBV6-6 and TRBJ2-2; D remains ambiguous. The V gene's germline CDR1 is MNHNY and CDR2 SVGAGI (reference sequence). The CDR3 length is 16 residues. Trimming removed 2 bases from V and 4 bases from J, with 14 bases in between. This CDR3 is CASSYIGRVRTGELFF. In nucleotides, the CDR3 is TGTGCCAGCAGTTACATCGGCCGGGTACGCACCGGGGAGCTGTTTTTT.

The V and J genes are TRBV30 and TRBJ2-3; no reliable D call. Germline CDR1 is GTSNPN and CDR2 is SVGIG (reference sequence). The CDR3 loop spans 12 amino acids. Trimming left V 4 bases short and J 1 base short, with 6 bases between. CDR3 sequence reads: CAWTRGTDTQYF. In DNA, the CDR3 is TGTGCCTGGACACGAGGCACAGATACGCAGTATTTT. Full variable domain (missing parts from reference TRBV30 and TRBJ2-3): SQTIHQWPATLVQPVGSPLSLECTVEGTSNPNLYWYRQAAGRGLQLLFYSVGIGQISSEVPQNLSASRPQDRQFILSSKKLLLSDSGFYLCAWTRGTDTQYFGPGTRLTVL.

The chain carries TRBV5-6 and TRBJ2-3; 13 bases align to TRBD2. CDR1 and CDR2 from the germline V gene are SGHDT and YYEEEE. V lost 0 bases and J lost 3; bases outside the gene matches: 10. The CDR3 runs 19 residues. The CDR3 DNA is TGTGCCAGCAGCTTGGCAGGGACTAGCGGGGACCTGGAGACAGATACGCAGTATTTT. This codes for CASSLAGTSGDLETDTQYF.

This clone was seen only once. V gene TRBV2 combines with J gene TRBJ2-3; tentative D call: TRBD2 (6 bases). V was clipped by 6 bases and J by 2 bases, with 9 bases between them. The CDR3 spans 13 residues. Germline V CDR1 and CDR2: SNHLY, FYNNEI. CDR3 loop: CASRRDLTDTQYF. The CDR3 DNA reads TGTGCCAGCAGGCGGGACCTCACAGATACGCAGTATTTT.

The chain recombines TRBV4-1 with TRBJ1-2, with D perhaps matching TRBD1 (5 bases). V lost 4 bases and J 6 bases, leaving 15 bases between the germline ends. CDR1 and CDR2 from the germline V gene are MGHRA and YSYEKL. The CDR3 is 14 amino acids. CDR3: CASSLGAGSHGYTF. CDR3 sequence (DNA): TGCGCCAGCAGCCTCGGGGCGGGATCCCATGGCTACACCTTC.

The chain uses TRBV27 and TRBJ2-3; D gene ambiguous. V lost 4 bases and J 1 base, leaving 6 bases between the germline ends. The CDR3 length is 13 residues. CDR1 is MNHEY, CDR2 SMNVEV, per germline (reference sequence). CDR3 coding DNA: TGTGCCAGCAGTTCAACACGCACAGATACGCAGTATTTT. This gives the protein CASSSTRTDTQYF.